This TCR beta chain is drawn from a study of shared clonotypes between healthy human individuals. Of note for this clone: This likely reflects a read error, since a far larger clone is one base away.

The CDR3 is made up of 15 amino acids. Germline CDR1 and CDR2: SGHTA and FQGNSA. Trimming left V 0 bases short and J 7 bases short, with 15 bases between. The method was immunoSEQ multiplex PCR; TCRdb's version includes in-frame clones alone and lacks a portion of them. Counted here are about 490,000 clones, about 79% occurring once; the ten biggest clones make up over 10%. The specimen sequenced was PBMCs. V usage is TRBV7-2 and J usage is TRBJ1-2; D is undetermined. This clonotype was sampled from a woman in her thirties or forties in good health. Some clones in this sample may be carry-over from other donors' samples. Here the CDR3 reads CASSLAHESNGGYTF. CDR3 DNA: TGTGCCAGCAGCTTAGCACACGAGTCCAATGGTGGCTACACCTTC.